Listed here are 17 T cell receptor beta chains from one sample, sequenced in a study of human T cells and chemical hapten exposure. The time point: patch test 1, 2 weeks after DPC sensitization. Treatment in this sample: therapeutic diphenylcyclopropenone sensitization with weekly scalp DPC. TCRdb called the RACE reads again in MiXCR, with one record for every CDR3 protein. Of about 120,000 distinct CDR3 sequences listed, about 13% are singletons. The sequencing here drew on whole blood, taken in connection with sensitization to the hapten diphenylcyclopropenone (DPC). These receptors were collected from a man between 18 and 29 years old with alopecia areata. Some clones in this sample may be carry-over from other donors' samples.

This clonotype showed up just a few times. This chain links TRBV6-5 with TRBJ2-2, with a weak D call TRBD2 (6 bases). Germline CDR1 MNHEY, CDR2 SVGAGI. The CDR3 totals 13 residues. V lost 6 bases, J lost 5 bases, and 10 bases lay in between. CDR3 DNA: TGTGCCAGCAGATTCGGGAGAACCGGGGAGCTGTTTTTT. Its translation is CASRFGRTGELFF.

This clonotype was counted a few times. The chain combines TRBV5-1 with TRBJ2-6; TRBD2 is a possible D gene (6 bases). CDR3 length equals 16 residues. From germline, CDR1 is SGHRS and CDR2 YFSETQ. The germline V and J ends were trimmed by 5 bases and 0 bases, with 12 bases remaining between them. CDR3 sequence (DNA): TGCGCCAGCAGGCTCCGGCGGGACTCTGGGGCCAACGTCCTGACTTTC. It yields the protein CASRLRRDSGANVLTF. The full variable domain, with the rest looked up from reference TRBV5-1 and TRBJ2-6, is KAGVTQTPRYLIKTRGQQVTLSCSPISGHRSVSWYQQTPGQGLQFLFEYFSETQRNKGNFPGRFSGRQFSNSRSEMNVSTLELGDSALYLCASRLRRDSGANVLTFGAGSRLTVL.

This clonotype was detected ten times or more. The chain combines TRBV29-1 with TRBJ1-5, with TRBD1 as a possible D gene (6 bases). The V gene lost 6 bases and the J gene lost 0 bases, with 12 bases spanning the gap. From germline, CDR1 is SQVTM and CDR2 ANQGSEA. This CDR3 comprises 14 residues. The CDR3 DNA reads TGCAGCGTCGAGGGGGTCGATAGCAATCAGCCCCAGCATTTT. This translates into CSVEGVDSNQPQHF.

Many counts were recorded for this clonotype. The chain couples TRBV5-1 to TRBJ2-3; tentatively, D is TRBD1 (5 bases). This CDR3 has 15 amino acids. The germline CDR1 and CDR2 sequences are SGHRS and YFSETQ. V lost 0 bases and J lost 4, with 12 bases in between. The CDR3 loop reads CASSLEGAWADTQYF. The CDR3 DNA reads as TGCGCCAGCAGCTTGGAAGGGGCATGGGCAGATACGCAGTATTTT.

This clonotype was counted only a few times. The V gene is TRBV6-5, the J gene TRBJ2-7; 8 bases agree with TRBD1. This CDR3 has 13 amino acids. The trim removed 10 bases at V and 5 bases at J, leaving 10 bases unmatched. Germline lookup yields CDR1 MNHEY and CDR2 SVGAGI. CDR3 region: CATRTGRTNEQYV. The CDR3 DNA is TGTGCCACCCGGACAGGGCGTACGAACGAGCAGTACGTC.

This clonotype was found a few times. The rearrangement links TRBV24-1 to TRBJ1-5; D gene unclear. The CDR3 covers 14 residues. Germline CDR1 and CDR2: KGHDR and SFDVKD. V lost 5 bases to trimming and J lost 0 bases, with 7 bases between them. The CDR3 spells CATSVSYSNQPQHF. The CDR3 bases are TGTGCCACCAGTGTTTCCTATAGCAATCAGCCCCAGCATTTT.

The table lists this clonotype with many counts. This chain links TRBV7-3 with TRBJ1-1, with 10 bases fitting TRBD1. Trimming cost V 5 bases and J 4 bases; bases outside gene matches: 10. This CDR3 spans 16 amino acids. Germline lookup yields CDR1 SGHTA and CDR2 FQGTGA. DNA of the CDR3: TGTGCCAGCAGCCTCGGGACAGGGGCCCGTGGCACTGAAGCTTTCTTT. It encodes CASSLGTGARGTEAFF.

This clonotype has only a few counts. The chain is built from TRBV6-2 or TRBV6-3 and TRBJ2-7, with D possibly TRBD2 on 5 matching bases. The CDR3 length is 14 residues. The germline V and J ends were trimmed by 7 bases and 1 base, with 14 bases remaining between them. CDR1 is MNHEY, CDR2 SVGEGT, per germline. CDR3 bases: TGTGCCAGCAAGTCTCGGACTTTTTCCTACGAGCAGTACTTC. Its protein product is CASKSRTFSYEQYF.

The table lists this clonotype with a few counts. The chain employs TRBV3-2 and TRBJ2-7; the table assigns TRBD2, which was not confirmed against the DNA. TRBV3-2 is described as a pseudogene. The CDR3 loop spans 17 amino acids. CDR3: CASSPSTSGVAPHEQYV. The CDR3 nucleotides read TGTGCCAGCAGCCCCTCGACTAGCGGGGTTGCTCCCCACGAGCAGTACGTC.

This rearrangement joins TRBV20-1 to TRBJ1-1, with 9 bases lining up with TRBD1. V lost 6 bases and J lost 3; bases outside the gene matches: 8. In germline, CDR1 is DFQATT, CDR2 SNEGSKA (reference sequence). The CDR3 contains 14 residues. Here the CDR3 DNA reads TGCAGTGCCGAAACCGGGACAGGGCACACTGAAGCTTTCTTT. It yields the protein CSAETGTGHTEAFF.

This clonotype has just one count. In DNA form, the CDR3 reads TGTGCCAGCTCACCCGGGACAGGGGTTGAGACCCAGTACTTC. Translation: CASSPGTGVETQYF. The genes are TRBV18 and TRBJ2-5, with TRBD1 matching over 10 bases. Germline trimming cut 3 bases from V and 5 bases from J; bases unmatched to any gene: 3. CDR1 and CDR2 (germline): KGHSH, LQKENI. The CDR3 runs 14 residues.

The table lists this clonotype with a few counts. The rearrangement uses TRBV27 and TRBJ2-7; 9 bases line up with TRBD1. V shed 6 bases and J 3 bases; nucleotides not matched to a gene: 24. This CDR3 comprises 20 residues. CDR1 is MNHEY and CDR2 is SMNVEV in the germline V gene (reference sequence). CDR3 sequence reads: CASRSLSGTGRALGGYEQYF. The CDR3, as DNA: TGTGCCAGCAGGTCACTGTCCGGGACAGGGAGGGCCTTGGGGGGCTACGAGCAGTACTTC.

The CDR3 sequence is CASSLTGLNGYTF. CDR3 DNA sequence: TGTGCCAGCAGTCTAACGGGTCTCAATGGCTACACCTTC. This chain uses TRBV27 with TRBJ1-2; D not resolved. Germline V gene data show CDR1 as MNHEY and CDR2 as SMNVEV (reference sequence). The CDR3 runs to 13 residues. Between the trimmed V and J ends, which lost 5 bases and 6 bases, there was a span of 13 bases.

This clonotype has just a few counts. The chain has TRBV7-2 and TRBJ2-6, with D unclear. CDR3 length equals 16 residues. The germline V gene encodes CDR1 SGHTA and CDR2 FQGNSA. The V end was cut by 5 bases, the J end by 0 bases, with 11 bases between. CDR3 nucleotides: TGTGCCAGCAGCGAACGACGGTTCTCTGGGGCCAACGTCCTGACTTTC. This sequence encodes CASSERRFSGANVLTF.

This clonotype appeared a few times. The gene calls are TRBV9 and TRBJ2-2; no clear D. This CDR3 is 15 amino acids long. Trimming pared 0 bases from V and 6 bases from J, leaving 12 bases between. Germline loops: CDR1 SGDLS, CDR2 YYNGEE. The CDR3 protein is CASSVGSPGAGELFF. The CDR3 nucleotides read TGTGCCAGCAGCGTAGGCAGCCCTGGCGCCGGGGAGCTGTTTTTT.

The V gene is TRBV12-3 or TRBV12-4, the J gene TRBJ2-1; D remains ambiguous. V lost 6 bases, J lost 11 bases, and 14 bases lay in between. CDR3 length equals 12 residues. The chain's CDR3 is CASRKTPLKQFF. The CDR3 DNA follows: TGTGCCAGCAGGAAAACACCCCTCAAGCAGTTCTTC.

The V call is TRBV6-2 or TRBV6-3, the J call TRBJ1-2; D gene uncertain. V dropped 0 bases and J dropped 4 bases, with 6 bases sitting between them. Germline CDR1 MNHEY, CDR2 SVGEGT. The CDR3 totals 13 residues. CDR3 sequence reads: CASSYSGGYGYTF. CDR3 nucleotide sequence: TGTGCCAGCAGTTACTCGGGCGGCTATGGCTACACCTTC.